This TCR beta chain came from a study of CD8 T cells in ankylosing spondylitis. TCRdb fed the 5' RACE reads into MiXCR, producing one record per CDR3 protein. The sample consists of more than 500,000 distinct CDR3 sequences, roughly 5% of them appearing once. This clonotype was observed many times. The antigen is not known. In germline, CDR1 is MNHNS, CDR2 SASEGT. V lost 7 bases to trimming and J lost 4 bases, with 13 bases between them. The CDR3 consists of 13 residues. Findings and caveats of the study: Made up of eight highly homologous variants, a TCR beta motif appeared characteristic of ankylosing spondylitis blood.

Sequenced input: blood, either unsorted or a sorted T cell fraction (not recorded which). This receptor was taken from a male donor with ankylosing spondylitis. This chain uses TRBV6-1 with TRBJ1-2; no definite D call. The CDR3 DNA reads TGTGCCAGCATCTGGAACCCGTCCTATGGCTACACCTTC. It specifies CASIWNPSYGYTF.